Listed here are 27 T cell receptor beta chains from one sample, sequenced in a study of radiation and T cells in renal cell carcinoma (TCRdb year 2020). According to the study, the label for this sample's time point signals: blood 4 weeks post-SBRT, at nephrectomy. Sample treatment or condition, as interpreted from the label and publication: 15 Gy SBRT to primary tumor, nephrectomy 4 weeks later. Library construction relied on the immunoSEQ multiplex PCR assay. TCRdb provides this immuneACCESS table in a form limited to in-frame rearrangements. Some clones are lacking; in checked studies, under half of them reflect an unresolved V gene, and why the rest are absent is not known. In all, the sample holds about 74,000 clones, and 70% to 90% of those were seen once. The top ten clonotypes cover 4.5% to 7% of the sample. The sample in question was blood, obtained from a patient whose treatment included radiotherapy and nephrectomy. The receptors derive from a woman aged 70-85 years with renal cell carcinoma.

The V gene is TRBV9, the J gene TRBJ2-1, with TRBD2 matching 7 bases. Germline CDR1 and CDR2: SGDLS and YYNGEE. The CDR3 is made up of 13 amino acids. The V and J ends lost 2 bases and 9 bases, in that order; junction bases with no gene match: 5. The CDR3 here is CASSVSGFGEQFF. The CDR3 DNA sequence: TGTGCCAGCAGCGTTAGCGGGTTCGGTGAGCAGTTCTTC.

The chain combines TRBV19 with TRBJ1-2; tentative D call: TRBD1 (5 bases). The length of the CDR3 is 12 residues. V dropped 6 bases and J dropped 7 bases, with 12 bases sitting between them. Per the germline V gene, CDR1 is LNHDA and CDR2 is SQIVND (reference sequence). Written as DNA, the CDR3 is TGTGCCAGTAGCCTCCGTGGGGGTGGCTACACCTTC. It translates to CASSLRGGGYTF.

The rearrangement uses TRBV5-6 and TRBJ1-5, with 8 bases aligning to TRBD1. From germline, CDR1 is SGHDT and CDR2 YYEEEE. The junction had 4 bases not matched to a gene; V was cut back by 0 bases and J by 2 bases. CDR3 length: 16 residues. The CDR3 nucleotides are TGTGCCAGCAGCTTGGGACAGGGGCTTGGCAATCAGCCCCAGCATTTT. Its protein product is CASSLGQGLGNQPQHF.

This sequence joins TRBV30 and TRBJ1-6; no clear D gene. The CDR3 consists of 12 residues. The V gene's germline CDR1 is GTSNPN and CDR2 SVGIG (reference sequence). Trimming stripped 7 bases from V and 9 bases from J, with 13 bases between. CDR3 region: CASHRLSSPLHF. The DNA for the CDR3 is TGTGCCTCCCACCGACTTAGTTCACCCCTCCACTTT.

A single count supports this clone. The chain combines TRBV7-8 with TRBJ2-7; D might be TRBD2 (5 bases). The V end lost 1 base, the J end lost 0 bases, and 10 bases lay between the germline ends. In germline, CDR1 is SGHVS, CDR2 FQNEAQ. CDR3 length: 15 residues. The CDR3 sequence is CASSLGRRSSYEQYF. CDR3 nucleotide sequence: TGTGCCAGCAGCTTAGGTCGGAGGAGCTCCTACGAGCAGTACTTC. Full variable domain (outside the CDR3, taken from reference TRBV7-8 and TRBJ2-7): GAGVSQSPRYKVAKRGQDVALRCDPISGHVSLFWYQQALGQGPEFLTYFQNEAQLDKSGLPSDRFFAERPEGSVSTLKIQRTQQEDSAVYLCASSLGRRSSYEQYFGPGTRLTVT.

V gene TRBV5-1 combines with J gene TRBJ1-1, with 11 positions matching TRBD1. Germline CDR1 SGHRS, CDR2 YFSETQ. Unmatched junction bases numbered 11, after V lost 4 bases and J lost 0 bases. This CDR3 has 18 residues. The CDR3 protein is CASSPRDGTGGVNTEAFF. The CDR3 DNA reads TGCGCCAGCAGCCCCCGGGATGGGACAGGGGGAGTGAACACTGAAGCTTTCTTT.

V is TRBV6-4 and J is TRBJ1-1, with 8 bases fitting TRBD1. V lost 7 bases to trimming and J lost 5 bases; unmatched junction nucleotides: 6. Germline CDR1 reads MRHNA; CDR2 reads SNTAGT. The CDR3 is 13 residues long. The CDR3 sequence: CASTRTGRTEAFF. The DNA for the CDR3 is TGTGCCAGCACCAGGACAGGGAGGACTGAAGCTTTCTTT.

This sequence joins TRBV27 and TRBJ1-2; D call uncertain. V was cut by 0 bases and J by 5 bases, with 13 bases left in between. The length of the CDR3 is 15 residues. Germline values: CDR1 MNHEY, CDR2 SMNVEV (reference sequence). CDR3 sequence (DNA): TGTGCCAGCAGTTTATCCGAGGGAGGATTTTATGGCTACACCTTC. Its translation is CASSLSEGGFYGYTF.

The chain has TRBV19 and TRBJ2-7, with D possibly TRBD1 on 6 matching bases. Trimming stripped 3 bases from V and 7 bases from J, with 16 bases between. CDR1 is LNHDA and CDR2 is SQIVND in the germline V gene (reference sequence). This CDR3 region has 14 residues. The CDR3 DNA reads TGTGCCAGTAGTATTGGGCAGGGGCTAGGGGAGCAGTACTTC. Its translation is CASSIGQGLGEQYF.

The CDR3 is CASSTGLAGAYEQYF. CDR3 DNA sequence: TGTGCCAGTAGTACAGGACTAGCGGGGGCCTACGAGCAGTACTTC. The chain joins TRBV19 to TRBJ2-7; 13 bases fit TRBD2. The V segment lost 4 bases and the J segment 2 bases; nucleotides outside the gene matches: 2. Germline V lookup: CDR1 LNHDA, CDR2 SQIVND (reference sequence). This CDR3 is 15 amino acids long.

V usage is TRBV7-8 and J usage is TRBJ2-7; D unclear. The germline V and J ends were trimmed by 2 bases and 3 bases, with 11 bases remaining between them. Germline loops: CDR1 SGHVS, CDR2 FQNEAQ. The CDR3 runs 14 residues. The CDR3 loop reads CASSLLVVGYEQYF. In nucleotides, the CDR3 is TGTGCCAGCAGCTTATTAGTTGTCGGCTACGAGCAGTACTTC.

This clone was found once. The chain carries TRBV19 and TRBJ2-1; D may correspond to TRBD1 or TRBD2 (5 bases each). The germline V and J ends were trimmed by 4 bases and 4 bases, with 11 bases remaining between them. There are 14 residues in the CDR3. CDR1 is LNHDA and CDR2 is SQIVND in the germline V gene (reference sequence). CDR3 sequence: CASSTRDGYNEQFF. The CDR3 region has the DNA TGTGCCAGTAGTACTCGGGACGGATACAATGAGCAGTTCTTC.

The rearrangement joins TRBV30 to TRBJ1-1; unclear D gene. CDR1 GTSNPN and CDR2 SVGIG come from the germline V gene (reference sequence). CDR3 length: 14 amino acids. With 2 bases removed from V and 4 bases from J, the gap between germline ends came to 14 bases. This chain's CDR3 is CAWSLWSPGTEAFF. The CDR3 DNA reads TGTGCCTGGAGTTTGTGGTCCCCGGGCACTGAAGCTTTCTTT. Together with reference TRBV30 and TRBJ1-1, the CDR3 gives the full variable domain: SQTIHQWPATLVQPVGSPLSLECTVEGTSNPNLYWYRQAAGRGLQLLFYSVGIGQISSEVPQNLSASRPQDRQFILSSKKLLLSDSGFYLCAWSLWSPGTEAFFGQGTRLTVV.

This sequence joins TRBV15 and TRBJ2-6; D remains unclear. Per the germline V gene, CDR1 is LNHNV and CDR2 is YYDKDF (reference sequence). The CDR3 contains 15 residues. Trimming took 1 base from V and 0 from J, leaving 4 bases between them. The CDR3 coding sequence is TGTGCCACCAGCAGAGGTGGCTCTGGGGCCAACGTCCTGACTTTC. It specifies CATSRGGSGANVLTF.

The CDR3 DNA sequence: TGCGCCAGCAGCTTGCGAGCGACCATTAGCTCCTACAATGAGCAGTTCTTC. Its protein product is CASSLRATISSYNEQFF. The chain links TRBV5-1 to TRBJ2-1; D remains unclear. The CDR3 is made up of 17 amino acids. Germline CDR1 reads SGHRS; CDR2 reads YFSETQ. The V end lost 1 base, the J end lost 0 bases, and 14 bases lay between the germline ends.

V gene TRBV11-2 combines with J gene TRBJ1-3; TRBD1 might be the D (6 bases). There are 16 residues in the CDR3. V was pared by 3 bases and J by 1 base, with 13 bases between. The germline V gene has CDR1 SGHAT and CDR2 FQNNGV. The CDR3 DNA reads as TGTGCCAGCAGCTTCCACACAGGGACTTCTGGAAACACCATATATTTT. It encodes CASSFHTGTSGNTIYF.

The chain combines TRBV25-1 with TRBJ1-6, with D tentatively TRBD1 (5 bases). CDR3 size: 16 residues. Trimming took off 3 bases at V and 8 bases at J, with 17 bases between the two ends. Per germline, CDR1 MGHDK and CDR2 SYGVNS. CDR3 sequence: CASSDGGTPTDSPLHF. In DNA, the CDR3 is TGTGCCAGCAGTGATGGGGGGACGCCGACCGATTCACCCCTCCACTTT. Complete variable domain (other parts from reference TRBV25-1 and TRBJ1-6): EADIYQTPRYLVIGTGKKITLECSQTMGHDKMYWYQQDPGMELHLIHYSYGVNSTEKGDLSSESTVSRIRTEHFPLTLESARPSHTSQYLCASSDGGTPTDSPLHFGNGTRLTVT.

V and J are TRBV5-6 and TRBJ1-1; 10 bases line up with TRBD1. The J segment lost 0 bases and the V segment lost 3 bases, leaving 2 bases of the junction unmatched. The CDR3 consists of 15 residues. Germline CDR1 SGHDT, CDR2 YYEEEE. The CDR3 nucleotides read TGTGCCAGCAGCTGGGACAGGGGTATGAACACTGAAGCTTTCTTT. Translated, it gives CASSWDRGMNTEAFF. Filled out from reference TRBV5-6 and TRBJ1-1, the complete variable domain reads DAGVTQSPTHLIKTRGQQVTLRCSPKSGHDTVSWYQQALGQGPQFIFQYYEEEERQRGNFPDRFSGHQFPNYSSELNVNALLLGDSALYLCASSWDRGMNTEAFFGQGTRLTVV.

The CDR3 DNA follows: TGTGCCATCAGTGAGAGTAGCAATCAGCCCCAGCATTTT. Protein product: CAISESSNQPQHF. The chain is built from TRBV10-3 and TRBJ1-5; D gene unclear. V was clipped by 2 bases and J by 0 bases, with 2 bases between them. The germline CDR1 and CDR2 sequences are ENHRY and SYGVKD. The CDR3 loop spans 13 amino acids.

This clone was detected once. The chain combines TRBV7-2 with TRBJ2-1; TRBD2 aligns across 9 bases. After removal of 1 base from V and 10 bases from J, the junction contained 8 bases not matched to a gene. CDR3 length: 15 residues. The germline V gene has CDR1 SGHTA and CDR2 FQGNSA. The CDR3 here is CASSLEWTSVVEQFF. DNA of the CDR3: TGTGCCAGCAGCTTAGAATGGACTAGCGTCGTAGAGCAGTTCTTC.

The chain couples TRBV4-2 to TRBJ1-1; D gene uncertain. Looked up from germline, CDR1 is LGHNA and CDR2 is YNFKEQ. V lost 1 base, J lost 7 bases, and 13 bases lay in between. This CDR3 has 14 residues. The CDR3 bases are TGTGCCAGCAGCCAAGTCTGGGAGGAGAGTGAAGCTTTCTTT. The encoded protein is CASSQVWEESEAFF.

J is TRBJ1-2 and V is TRBV19, with D possibly matching TRBD1 (5 bases). V was clipped by 3 bases and J by 3 bases, with 14 bases between them. Germline CDR1 and CDR2: LNHDA and SQIVND (reference sequence). The CDR3 runs to 15 residues. The CDR3, as DNA: TGTGCCAGTAGTATCGAAGGAGGGGCTCACTATGGCTACACCTTC. As protein: CASSIEGGAHYGYTF.

The V gene is TRBV28, the J gene TRBJ1-1; 8 bases line up with TRBD1. CDR3 length: 17 amino acids. Germline CDR1 is MDHEN and CDR2 is SYDVKM. Trimming took 5 bases from V and 5 from J; bases not matched to a gene: 16. The CDR3 nucleotides read TGTGCCAGCAGTCTCGGACAGGGTCGATATAGGTCGACTGAAGCTTTCTTT. Amino acids: CASSLGQGRYRSTEAFF.

Only one count was recorded for this clone. The chain combines TRBV27 with TRBJ2-7; D unresolved. The germline V gene has CDR1 MNHEY and CDR2 SMNVEV (reference sequence). Trimming cost V 8 bases and J 5 bases, with 19 bases left between them. The length of the CDR3 is 14 residues. The CDR3 DNA reads as TGTGCCAGCGAAAAAATGGGATCTGTCCACGAGCAGTACTTC. Protein product: CASEKMGSVHEQYF.

The chain's CDR3 is CASSQKGQGPTEQFF. The CDR3 DNA follows: TGTGCCAGCAGCCAAAAAGGACAGGGACCAACTGAGCAGTTCTTC. This rearrangement joins TRBV7-8 to TRBJ2-1; 8 positions match TRBD1. V was pared by 5 bases and J by 9 bases, with 12 bases of the junction left unmatched. CDR1 and CDR2 (germline): SGHVS, FQNEAQ. This CDR3 is 15 amino acids long.

This clone was found once. The J gene is TRBJ2-5, the V gene TRBV5-1; TRBD1 matches 10 bases. V lost 4 bases and J lost 5; bases outside the gene matches: 8. The CDR3 is 15 amino acids. Germline V gives CDR1 SGHRS, CDR2 YFSETQ. The CDR3 is CASSLARQGAETQYF. CDR3 nucleotides: TGCGCCAGCAGCCTGGCCCGACAGGGGGCTGAGACCCAGTACTTC.

V is TRBV9 and J is TRBJ1-1; D gene ambiguous. CDR1 and CDR2 from the germline V gene are SGDLS and YYNGEE. The CDR3 is 13 amino acids. Trimming cost V 0 bases and J 1 base, with 4 bases left between them. Here the CDR3 DNA reads TGTGCCAGCAGCGTAGTGGCGAACACTGAAGCTTTCTTT. Translated: CASSVVANTEAFF.